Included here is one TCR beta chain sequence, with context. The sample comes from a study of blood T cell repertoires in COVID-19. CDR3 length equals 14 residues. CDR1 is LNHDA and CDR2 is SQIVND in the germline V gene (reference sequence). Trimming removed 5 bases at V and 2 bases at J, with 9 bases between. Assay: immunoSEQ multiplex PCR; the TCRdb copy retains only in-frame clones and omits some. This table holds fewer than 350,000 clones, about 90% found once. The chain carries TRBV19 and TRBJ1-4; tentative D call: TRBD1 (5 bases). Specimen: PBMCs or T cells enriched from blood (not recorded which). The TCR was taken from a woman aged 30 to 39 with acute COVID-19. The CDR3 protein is CASSGGTTNEKLFF. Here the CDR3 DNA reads TGTGCCAGTAGTGGCGGGACTACTAATGAAAAACTGTTTTTT.